The clone carrying this T cell receptor beta chain showed up just a few times. Its antigen is undetermined. Germline loops: CDR1 MNHNS, CDR2 SASEGT. This CDR3 region has 15 residues. With 3 bases removed from V and 0 bases from J, the gap between germline ends came to 11 bases. This entry is derived from a study of CD4+ T cells in melanoma. Regarding the study as a whole: Diverse differentiation states were reported for melanoma neoantigen-specific CD4+ T cells. CD8+ T cell, macrophage and B cell function reportedly correlated with neoantigen-specific CD4+ T cells.

Generated by immunoSEQ multiplex PCR, the TCRdb table keeps only in-frame clones and is missing some. The top ten clones hold about 6% of a sample with some 14,000 clones, roughly 88% of them seen once. Source material: cells from a culture (not recorded whether cultured in vitro). The chain links TRBV6-1 to TRBJ1-1; the D is unclear. This receptor was identified in a human donor with melanoma. The chain's CDR3 is CASSDPFAMNTEAFF. The CDR3 DNA reads TGTGCCAGCAGTGATCCCTTCGCGATGAACACTGAAGCTTTCTTT.